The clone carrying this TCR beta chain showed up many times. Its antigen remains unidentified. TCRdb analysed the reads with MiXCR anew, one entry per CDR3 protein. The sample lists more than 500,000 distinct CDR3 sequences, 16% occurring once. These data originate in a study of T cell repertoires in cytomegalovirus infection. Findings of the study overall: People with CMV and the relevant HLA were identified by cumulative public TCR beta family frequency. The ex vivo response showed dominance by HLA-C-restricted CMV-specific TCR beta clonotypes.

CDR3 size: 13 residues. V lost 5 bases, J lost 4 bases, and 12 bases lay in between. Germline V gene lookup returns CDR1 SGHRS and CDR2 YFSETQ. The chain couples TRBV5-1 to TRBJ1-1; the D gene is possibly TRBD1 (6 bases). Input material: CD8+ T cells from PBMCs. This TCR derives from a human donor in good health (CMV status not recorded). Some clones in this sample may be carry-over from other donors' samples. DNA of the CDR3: TGCGCCAGCAGATACAGGGACGGCACTGAAGCTTTCTTT. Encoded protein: CASRYRDGTEAFF.